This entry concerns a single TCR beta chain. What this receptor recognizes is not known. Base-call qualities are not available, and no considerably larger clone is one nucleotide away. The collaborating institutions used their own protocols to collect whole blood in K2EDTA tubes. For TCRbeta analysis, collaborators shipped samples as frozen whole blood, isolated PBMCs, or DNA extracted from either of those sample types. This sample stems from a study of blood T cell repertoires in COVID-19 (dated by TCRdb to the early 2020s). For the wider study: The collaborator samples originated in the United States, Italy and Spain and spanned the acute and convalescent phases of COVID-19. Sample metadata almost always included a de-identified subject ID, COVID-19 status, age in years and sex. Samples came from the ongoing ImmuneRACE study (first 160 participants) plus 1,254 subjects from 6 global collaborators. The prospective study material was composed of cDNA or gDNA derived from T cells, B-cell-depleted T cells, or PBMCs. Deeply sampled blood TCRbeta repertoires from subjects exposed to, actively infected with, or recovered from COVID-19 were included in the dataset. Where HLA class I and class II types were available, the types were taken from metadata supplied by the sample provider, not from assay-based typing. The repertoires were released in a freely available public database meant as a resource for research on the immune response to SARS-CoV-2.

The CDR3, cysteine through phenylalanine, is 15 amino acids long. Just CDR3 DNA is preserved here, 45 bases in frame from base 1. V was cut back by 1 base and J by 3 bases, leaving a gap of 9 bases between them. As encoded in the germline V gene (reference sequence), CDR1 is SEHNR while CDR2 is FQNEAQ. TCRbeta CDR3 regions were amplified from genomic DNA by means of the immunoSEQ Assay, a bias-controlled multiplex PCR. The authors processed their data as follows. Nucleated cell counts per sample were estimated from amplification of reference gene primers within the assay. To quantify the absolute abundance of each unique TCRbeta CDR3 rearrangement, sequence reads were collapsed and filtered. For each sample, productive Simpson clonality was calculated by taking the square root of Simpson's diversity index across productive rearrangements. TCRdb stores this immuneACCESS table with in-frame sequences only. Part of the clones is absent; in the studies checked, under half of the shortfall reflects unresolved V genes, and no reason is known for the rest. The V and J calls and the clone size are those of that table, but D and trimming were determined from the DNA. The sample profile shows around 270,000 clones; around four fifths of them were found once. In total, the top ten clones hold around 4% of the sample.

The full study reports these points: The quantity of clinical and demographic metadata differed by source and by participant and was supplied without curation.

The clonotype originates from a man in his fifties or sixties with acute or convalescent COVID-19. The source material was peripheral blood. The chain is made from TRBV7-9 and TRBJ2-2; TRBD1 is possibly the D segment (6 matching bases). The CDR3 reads CASSLGAGDTGELFF. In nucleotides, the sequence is TGTGCCAGCAGCTTAGGGGCAGGGGACACCGGGGAGCTGTTTTTT.